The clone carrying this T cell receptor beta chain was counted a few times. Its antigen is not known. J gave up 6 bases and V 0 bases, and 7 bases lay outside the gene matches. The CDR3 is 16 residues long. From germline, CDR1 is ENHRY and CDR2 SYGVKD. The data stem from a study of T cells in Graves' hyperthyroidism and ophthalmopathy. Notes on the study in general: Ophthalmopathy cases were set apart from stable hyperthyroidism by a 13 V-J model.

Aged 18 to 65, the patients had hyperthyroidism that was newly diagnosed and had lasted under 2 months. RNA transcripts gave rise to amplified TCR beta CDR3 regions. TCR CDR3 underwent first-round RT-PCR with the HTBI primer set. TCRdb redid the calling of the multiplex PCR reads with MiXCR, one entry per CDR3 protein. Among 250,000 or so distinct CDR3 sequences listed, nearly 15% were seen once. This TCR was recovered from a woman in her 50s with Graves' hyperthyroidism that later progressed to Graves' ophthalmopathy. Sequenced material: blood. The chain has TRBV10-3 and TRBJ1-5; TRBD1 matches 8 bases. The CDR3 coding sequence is TGTGCCATCAGTGAGTCGTGGCAGGGGGCCCTTCAGCCCCAGCATTTT. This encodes CAISESWQGALQPQHF.